This is a list of T cell receptor beta chains from one sample in a study of T cell changes during pregnancy in multiple sclerosis. Sequencing was performed with immunoSEQ multiplex PCR; in TCRdb, only in-frame clones are kept and a portion is missing. The data contain approximately 50,000 clones, roughly 95% of them singletons. The sample here was CD4+ T cells from peripheral blood mononuclear cells, taken in the third trimester of pregnancy. These receptors were taken from a female donor with multiple sclerosis, enrolled in a pregnancy study. Each CDR3 is given with its conserved first and last residue. The D gene is left open where the match is weak. Clone size is not always given. Where it is, it says once, few, many or a class for expanded clones.

abundance,j_gene,d_gene,v_gene,CDR3aa,CDR3nt
.,TRBJ1-2,.,TRBV7-3,CASSPSRGYGYTF,TGTGCCAGCAGCCCCAGTCGGGGCTATGGCTACACCTTC
.,TRBJ2-2,.,TRBV15,CATSRERTYVTGELFF,TGTGCCACCAGCAGAGAACGGACTTACGTCACCGGGGAGCTGTTTTTT
.,TRBJ1-6,.,TRBV6-5,CASSFSGRGNSPLHF,TGTGCCAGCAGTTTCTCGGGCAGGGGAAATTCACCCCTCCACTTT
.,TRBJ2-1,TRBD2,TRBV6-1,CASSLAGANYNEQFF,TGTGCCAGCAGTTTAGCGGGGGCGAACTACAATGAGCAGTTCTTC
.,TRBJ2-7,.,TRBV28,CASSLRYEQYF,TGTGCCAGCAGCCTGAGGTACGAGCAGTACTTC
.,TRBJ1-2,.,TRBV20-1,CSASEGGGYTF,TGCAGTGCTAGTGAGGGAGGTGGCTACACCTTC
.,TRBJ1-1,.,TRBV10-3,CAISERSGDTEAFF,TGTGCCATCAGTGAAAGGTCAGGGGACACTGAAGCTTTCTTT
.,TRBJ1-4,.,TRBV19,CASSNLGSGEKLFF,TGTGCCAGTAGTAACCTAGGGAGTGGTGAAAAACTGTTTTTT
.,TRBJ1-4,.,TRBV19,CASSIKRANEKLFF,TGTGCCAGTAGTATCAAGAGGGCTAATGAAAAACTGTTTTTT
.,TRBJ1-5,TRBD1,TRBV18,CASSPPRTGLSNQPQHF,TGTGCCAGCTCACCACCCCGGACAGGGCTTAGCAATCAGCCCCAGCATTTT
.,TRBJ2-7,TRBD2,TRBV18,CASSRGLAGTAKGYEQYF,TGTGCCAGCTCACGCGGACTAGCGGGAACGGCGAAGGGCTACGAGCAGTACTTC
.,TRBJ2-5,TRBD2,TRBV28,CASSLWEGQETQYF,TGTGCTAGCAGTTTATGGGAGGGCCAGGAGACCCAGTACTTC
.,TRBJ1-5,TRBD1,TRBV7-2,CASSPGQANQPQHF,TGTGCCAGCAGCCCAGGACAGGCGAATCAGCCCCAGCATTTT
.,TRBJ1-5,.,TRBV21-1,CASSKGQGGSGNQPQHF,TGTGCCAGCAGCAAGGGACAGGGGGGTTCGGGCAATCAGCCCCAGCATTTT
.,TRBJ1-1,.,TRBV18,CASSQAGWENTEAFF,TGTGCCAGCTCACAGGCAGGGTGGGAGAACACTGAAGCTTTCTTT
.,TRBJ2-1,TRBD1,TRBV4-3,CASTKDRVYNEQFF,TGCGCCAGCACCAAAGACAGGGTCTACAATGAGCAGTTCTTC
.,TRBJ1-4,.,TRBV9,CASSVSRVSEKLFF,TGTGCCAGCAGCGTGAGCAGGGTGAGCGAAAAACTGTTTTTT
.,TRBJ2-3,TRBD2,TRBV28,CASSFVAGGPYDTQYF,TGTGCCAGCAGTTTCGTAGCGGGAGGGCCCTATGATACGCAGTATTTT
.,TRBJ2-3,TRBD2,TRBV5-1,CASSLEGTTMHF,TGCGCCAGCAGCTTGGAAGGGACTACCATGCATTTT
.,TRBJ2-1,.,TRBV19,CASRSGALPNEQFF,TGTGCCAGTAGATCAGGGGCGTTACCCAATGAGCAGTTCTTC
.,TRBJ1-1,TRBD1,TRBV19,CASTLGGSGNTEAFF,TGTGCCAGTACTTTAGGGGGCAGTGGGAACACTGAAGCTTTCTTT
.,TRBJ2-1,.,TRBV7-6,CASSLQGTYNEQFF,TGTGCCAGCAGCCTACAGGGTACCTACAATGAGCAGTTCTTC
.,TRBJ2-3,TRBD2,TRBV7-9,CASSLTSGRSPGTDTQYF,TGTGCCAGCAGCTTAACTAGCGGGAGGAGCCCGGGCACAGATACGCAGTATTTT
once,TRBJ1-5,.,TRBV2,CASSSTQGMSNQPQHF,TGTGCCAGCAGCTCGACTCAGGGTATGTCAAATCAGCCCCAGCATTTT
.,TRBJ2-3,.,TRBV27,CASSPRTGTDTQYF,TGTGCCAGCAGTCCCCGGACTGGCACAGATACGCAGTATTTT
.,TRBJ1-3,TRBD1,TRBV6-6,CASTTGGAGNTIYF,TGTGCCAGCACCACAGGGGGCGCTGGAAACACCATATATTTT
.,TRBJ2-2,TRBD1,TRBV11-2,CASSFQNRGANTGELFF,TGTGCCAGCAGCTTCCAAAACAGGGGCGCGAACACCGGGGAGCTGTTTTTT
few,TRBJ2-1,TRBD1,TRBV5-8,CASSYAPGTGAREQFF,TGTGCCAGCAGTTATGCACCCGGGACAGGGGCGAGGGAGCAGTTCTTC
.,TRBJ1-1,.,TRBV6-6,CASSSGLGDGSTEAFF,TGTGCCAGCAGTTCGGGACTCGGGGATGGATCCACTGAAGCTTTCTTT
.,TRBJ2-5,.,TRBV6-5,CASSYRVTGTQETQYF,TGTGCCAGCAGTTACCGAGTGACGGGGACTCAAGAGACCCAGTACTTC
.,TRBJ2-3,TRBD1,TRBV5-1,CASSWTGGGTDTQYF,TGCGCCAGCAGCTGGACAGGGGGTGGCACAGATACGCAGTATTTT
.,TRBJ1-2,TRBD1,TRBV10-1,CASSQGVPGPNYGYTF,TGCGCCAGCAGCCAGGGGGTCCCAGGGCCTAACTATGGCTACACCTTC
.,TRBJ2-2,.,TRBV9,CASSVEVTRRNTGELFF,TGTGCCAGCAGCGTCGAGGTGACTAGAAGAAACACCGGGGAGCTGTTTTTT
.,TRBJ2-5,.,TRBV30,CAWSTTGSEETQYF,TGTGCCTGGAGTACGACAGGCTCGGAAGAGACCCAGTACTTC
.,TRBJ1-2,TRBD1,TRBV4-3,CASSQDRLTGRYGYTF,TGCGCCAGCAGCCAAGACCGGCTGACAGGGCGCTATGGCTACACCTTC
.,TRBJ2-1,TRBD2,TRBV19,CASSALLARSYNEQFF,TGTGCCAGTAGTGCACTACTAGCGAGGTCCTACAATGAGCAGTTCTTC
.,TRBJ2-3,TRBD1,TRBV19,CASSGQVTDTQYF,TGTGCCAGTAGTGGACAGGTCACAGATACGCAGTATTTT
.,TRBJ1-5,TRBD1,TRBV19,CASSIEGGGDSNQPQHF,TGTGCCAGTAGTATAGAAGGGGGCGGAGATAGCAATCAGCCCCAGCATTTT
.,TRBJ2-7,.,TRBV11-2,CASRSDSRYEQYF,TGTGCCAGCAGATCGGACTCCCGGTACGAGCAGTACTTC
.,TRBJ2-7,TRBD2,TRBV5-6,CASSLVGGLARTYEQYF,TGTGCCAGCAGCTTGGTAGGGGGACTAGCGCGAACCTACGAGCAGTACTTC
.,TRBJ1-5,TRBD1,TRBV28,CASSPRQGIQPQHF,TGTGCCAGCAGTCCTCGACAGGGGATACAGCCCCAGCATTTT
.,TRBJ1-2,.,TRBV9,CASSASLSEYGYTF,TGTGCCAGCAGTGCGTCTCTCTCGGAGTATGGCTACACCTTC
.,TRBJ1-4,TRBD1,TRBV5-1,CASSPGTGATNEKLFF,TGCGCCAGCAGCCCGGGGACAGGGGCAACTAATGAAAAACTGTTTTTT
.,TRBJ2-1,.,TRBV15,CATSNRLDSSYNEQFF,TGTGCCACCAGCAACCGACTGGACAGCTCCTACAATGAGCAGTTCTTC
.,TRBJ2-7,.,TRBV11-2,CASSSPTGLHYEQYF,TGTGCCAGCAGCTCGCCGACAGGTCTCCACTACGAGCAGTACTTC
once,TRBJ2-1,.,TRBV5-8,CASSEGESYNEQFF,TGTGCCAGCAGCGAAGGAGAGAGCTACAATGAGCAGTTCTTC
.,TRBJ2-7,.,TRBV7-2,CASSPGGSAYEQYF,TGTGCCAGCAGCCCAGGGGGGTCCGCTTACGAGCAGTACTTC
.,TRBJ1-3,.,TRBV5-4,CASSLSGPGNTIYF,TGTGCCAGCAGCTTGAGTGGCCCTGGAAACACCATATATTTT
.,TRBJ1-2,.,TRBV19,CASSRENSGGYTF,TGTGCCAGTAGTAGAGAGAATTCCGGGGGCTACACCTTC
.,TRBJ2-2,TRBD1,TRBV25-1,CASSEQGARVGELFF,TGTGCCAGCAGTGAACAGGGGGCGCGGGTCGGGGAGCTGTTTTTT
.,TRBJ1-2,TRBD1,TRBV19,CASMGQGARGYTF,TGTGCCAGCATGGGACAGGGGGCGCGTGGCTACACCTTC
.,TRBJ1-6,.,TRBV25-1,CASSEFGNSPLHF,TGTGCCAGCAGTGAATTCGGTAATTCACCCCTCCACTTT
once,TRBJ1-5,.,TRBV6-5,CASSYSWGGNQPQHF,TGTGCCAGCAGTTACTCGTGGGGGGGCAATCAGCCCCAGCATTTT
.,TRBJ1-2,.,TRBV9,CASSVGGDGGYTF,TGTGCCAGCAGCGTGGGAGGGGATGGTGGCTACACCTTC
.,TRBJ2-3,.,TRBV11-3,CASAPGYGTDTQYF,TGTGCCTCGGCGCCCGGGTATGGCACAGATACGCAGTATTTT
once,TRBJ2-7,.,TRBV14,CASSQAGPGGEQYF,TGTGCCAGCAGCCAGGCCGGGCCCGGAGGCGAGCAGTACTTC
.,TRBJ2-5,.,TRBV11-2,CASSRARGATETQYF,TGTGCCAGCAGCCGGGCCCGGGGAGCAACAGAGACCCAGTACTTC
.,TRBJ1-5,.,TRBV7-9,CASSLDGTRNQPQHF,TGTGCCAGCAGCTTAGACGGTACTAGAAATCAGCCCCAGCATTTT
.,TRBJ2-2,TRBD2,TRBV27,CASSFRGRADTGELFF,TGTGCCAGCAGTTTCCGCGGGAGGGCCGACACCGGGGAGCTGTTTTTT